This T cell receptor (beta chain) comes out of a study of spatial heterogeneity in lung cancer. A distinct unique molecular identifier was carried by each TCR cDNA molecule. TCRdb fed the 5' RACE reads into MiXCR, producing one record per CDR3 protein. Here the sample spans 85,000 to 100,000 distinct CDR3 sequences, approximately 12% being singletons. Time point reported: sample taken at primary tumor resection. The sequenced material consisted of unsorted whole RNA from tumor, nontumor lung or frozen PBMC. This sequence originates from a male donor with early-stage non-small cell lung cancer. The specimen comprised PBMCs, sampled at surgery.

CDR3 residues: CASSYSKLVSEQFF. CDR3 bases: TGTGCCAGCAGTTACTCTAAATTAGTATCGGAGCAGTTCTTC. The J gene is TRBJ2-1, the V gene TRBV6-2 or TRBV6-3; D unresolved. There are 14 residues in the CDR3. Between the trimmed V and J ends, which lost 0 bases and 10 bases, there was a span of 13 bases. CDR1 and CDR2 (germline): MNHEY, SVGEGT.